These T cell receptor beta chains were read from a single sample in a study of monozygotic twins with cystic fibrosis. Profiled with immunoSEQ multiplex PCR; TCRdb holds only in-frame clones, not every one. The sample contains roughly 32,000 clones, roughly 96% of which appear only once. Sequenced sample: blood. Source of these receptors: a girl between 2 and 10 years old with cystic fibrosis. CDR3s leave out the opening cysteine and the closing phenylalanine or tryptophan. Each record gives: V gene, J gene, CDR3 protein.

>TRBV6-1|TRBJ1-3
ASSEAWGYGNTIY
>TRBV5-4|TRBJ1-4
ASSLGGTNEKLF
>TRBV30|TRBJ1-6
AWTPSPGSPLH
>TRBV19|TRBJ2-3
ASSPRTQLVPGTDTQY
>TRBV27|TRBJ2-7
ASSSTSGGYYEQY
>TRBV28|TRBJ1-1
ASSLDLIGGYTEAF
>TRBV5-1|TRBJ2-7
ASRMGNEQY
>TRBV30|TRBJ1-2
AWSAPRGGIYGYT
>TRBV10-3|TRBJ2-3
AISDYLAGGRDTQY
>TRBV19|TRBJ2-7
ASSIGIAYEQY
>TRBV30|TRBJ1-2
AWSAGYYGYT
>TRBV30|TRBJ2-7
AWSTSGGTVHY
>TRBV7-8|TRBJ2-7
ASSLARTVLGEQY
>TRBV6-1|TRBJ1-4
ASSERYEKLF
>TRBV9|TRBJ2-3
ASSGGLGTHTDTQY
>TRBV4-1|TRBJ1-2
ARCGFYGYT
>TRBV28|TRBJ2-1
ASSMFGKQF
>TRBV9|TRBJ1-2
ASSLGDRGRGSYGYT
>TRBV25-1|TRBJ1-1
ASSAGLVTEAF
>TRBV6-6|TRBJ1-4
VTEAILGGLF